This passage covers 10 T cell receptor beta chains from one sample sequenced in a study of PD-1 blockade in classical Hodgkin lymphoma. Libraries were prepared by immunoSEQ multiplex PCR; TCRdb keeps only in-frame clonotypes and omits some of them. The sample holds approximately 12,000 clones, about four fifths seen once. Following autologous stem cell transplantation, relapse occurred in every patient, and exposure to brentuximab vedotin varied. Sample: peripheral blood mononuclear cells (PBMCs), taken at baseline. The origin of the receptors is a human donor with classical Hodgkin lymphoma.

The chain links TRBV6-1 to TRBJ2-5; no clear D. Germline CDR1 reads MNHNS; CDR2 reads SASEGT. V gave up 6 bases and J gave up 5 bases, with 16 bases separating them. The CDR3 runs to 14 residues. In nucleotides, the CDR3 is TGTGCCAGCAGCCTTCTTGGGCTACGGGAGACCCAGTACTTC. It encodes CASSLLGLRETQYF.

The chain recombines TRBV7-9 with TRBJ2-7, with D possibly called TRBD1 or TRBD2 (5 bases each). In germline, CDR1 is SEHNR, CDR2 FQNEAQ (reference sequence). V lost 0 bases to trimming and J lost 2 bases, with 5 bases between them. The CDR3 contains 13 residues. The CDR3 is CASSLAGAYEQYF. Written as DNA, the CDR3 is TGTGCCAGCAGCTTAGCGGGGGCCTACGAGCAGTACTTC.

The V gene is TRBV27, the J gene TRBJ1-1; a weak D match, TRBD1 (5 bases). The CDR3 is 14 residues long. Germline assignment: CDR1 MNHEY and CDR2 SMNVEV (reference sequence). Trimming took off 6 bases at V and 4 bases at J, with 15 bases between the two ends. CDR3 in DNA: TGTGCCAGCAGGAATCAGGGTCGGGTCACTGAAGCTTTCTTT. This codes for CASRNQGRVTEAFF.

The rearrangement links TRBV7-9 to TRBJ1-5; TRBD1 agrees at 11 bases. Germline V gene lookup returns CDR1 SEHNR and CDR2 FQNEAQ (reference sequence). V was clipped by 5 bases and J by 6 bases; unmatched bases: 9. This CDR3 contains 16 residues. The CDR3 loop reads CASSLGGTGGVQPQHF. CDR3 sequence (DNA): TGTGCCAGCAGCCTGGGGGGGACAGGGGGTGTTCAGCCCCAGCATTTT.

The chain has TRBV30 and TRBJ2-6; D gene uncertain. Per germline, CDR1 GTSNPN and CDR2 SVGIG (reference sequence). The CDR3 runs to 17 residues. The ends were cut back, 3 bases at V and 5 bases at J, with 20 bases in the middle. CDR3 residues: CAWRSMRYNSRANVLTF. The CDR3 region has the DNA TGTGCCTGGAGGTCAATGCGTTATAACAGTCGGGCCAACGTCCTGACTTTC.

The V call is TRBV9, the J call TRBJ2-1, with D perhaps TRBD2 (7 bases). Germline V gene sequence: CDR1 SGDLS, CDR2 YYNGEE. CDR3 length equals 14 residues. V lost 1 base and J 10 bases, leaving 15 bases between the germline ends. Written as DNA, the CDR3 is TGTGCCAGCAGCGTAAGGGGGGGCGGATGGGAGCAGTTCTTC. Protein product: CASSVRGGGWEQFF.

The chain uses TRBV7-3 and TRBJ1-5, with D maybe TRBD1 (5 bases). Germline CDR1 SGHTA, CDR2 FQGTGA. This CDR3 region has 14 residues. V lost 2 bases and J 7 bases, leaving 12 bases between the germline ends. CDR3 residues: CASSLGREGQPQHF. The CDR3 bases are TGTGCCAGCAGCTTAGGCAGGGAAGGGCAGCCCCAGCATTTT.

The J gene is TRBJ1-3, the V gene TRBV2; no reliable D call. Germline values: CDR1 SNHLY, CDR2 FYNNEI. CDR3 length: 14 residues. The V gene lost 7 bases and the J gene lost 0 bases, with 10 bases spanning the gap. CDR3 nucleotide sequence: TGTGCCAGCAACTTTCAGAGCTCTGGAAACACCATATATTTT. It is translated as CASNFQSSGNTIYF.

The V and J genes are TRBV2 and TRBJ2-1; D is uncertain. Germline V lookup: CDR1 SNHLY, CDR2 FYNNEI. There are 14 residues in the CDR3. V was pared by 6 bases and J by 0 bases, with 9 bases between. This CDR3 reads CASSDWGSYNEQFF. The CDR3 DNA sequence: TGTGCCAGCAGCGACTGGGGCTCCTACAATGAGCAGTTCTTC.

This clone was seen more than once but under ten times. The CDR3 DNA reads TGTGCCAGCAGCTTACCTAGAGGACAGGTCTTTTCGTCTTCACCCCTCCACTTT. Translating it yields CASSLPRGQVFSSSPLHF. The genes are TRBV7-2 and TRBJ1-6; 7 bases are a match to TRBD1. The V gene end was trimmed by 2 bases and the J gene end by 9 bases; junction bases not matched to a gene: 16. The length of the CDR3 is 18 residues. The germline V gene has CDR1 SGHTA and CDR2 FQGNSA.